This T cell receptor beta chain was captured in a study of blood T cell repertoires in COVID-19. Turning to the study itself: Both acute and convalescent COVID-19 samples were obtained from the United States, Italy and Spain.

Trimming stripped 0 bases from V and 5 bases from J, with 13 bases between. Germline V gene sequence: CDR1 MNHEY, CDR2 SVGAGI. The CDR3 length is 15 residues. TCRdb keeps only in-frame clones here, not all; method: immunoSEQ multiplex PCR. The sample yields 90,000 to 140,000 clones, under 80% seen once. The chain couples TRBV6-5 to TRBJ1-1; D perhaps matches TRBD1 (5 bases). The clonotype comes from a woman in her sixties or seventies with acute or convalescent COVID-19. Sequenced: peripheral blood. The CDR3 sequence: CASSYSRGGETEAFF. DNA for the CDR3: TGTGCCAGCAGTTACTCGAGGGGAGGGGAGACTGAAGCTTTCTTT.